This T cell receptor (beta chain) was identified in a study of blood T cell repertoires in COVID-19. Study-level information: Acute and convalescent COVID-19 samples came from the United States, Italy and Spain. T cells, B-cell-depleted T cells, or PBMCs supplied cDNA or gDNA.

Patients in Seattle were enrolled during active infection, then followed longitudinally. In its sample, this clone was seen once. Original processing notes: Using reference gene primer amplification, nucleated cell counts were estimated. Sequenced by immunoSEQ multiplex PCR; TCRdb stores in-frame clones only, minus some. Clone size and V and J calls were adopted from that table, with D and trimming inferred from the DNA. The sample has roughly 250,000 clones, less than 90% seen once; the top ten hold 10% to 15%. This CDR3 spans 14 amino acids. The germline V and J ends were trimmed by 4 bases and 8 bases, with 14 bases remaining between them. In germline, CDR1 is MGHRA, CDR2 YSYEKL.

The V and J genes are TRBV4-1 and TRBJ1-4; D call uncertain. The source is a woman in her twenties or thirties with COVID-19, enrolled during active disease. Sample: peripheral blood. CDR3 sequence reads: CASSRFGEEEKLFF. The CDR3 nucleotides are TGCGCCAGCAGCCGGTTCGGTGAGGAGGAAAAACTGTTTTTT.